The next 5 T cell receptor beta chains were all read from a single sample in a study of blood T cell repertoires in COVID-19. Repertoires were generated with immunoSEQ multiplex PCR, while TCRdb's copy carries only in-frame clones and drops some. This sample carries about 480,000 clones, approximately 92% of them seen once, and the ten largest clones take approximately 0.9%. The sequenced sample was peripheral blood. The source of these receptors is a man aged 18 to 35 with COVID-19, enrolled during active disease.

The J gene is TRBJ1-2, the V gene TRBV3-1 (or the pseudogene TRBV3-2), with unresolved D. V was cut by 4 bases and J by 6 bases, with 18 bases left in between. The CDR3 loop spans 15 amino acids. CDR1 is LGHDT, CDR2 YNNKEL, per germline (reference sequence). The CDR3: CASSRKTEVSNGYTF. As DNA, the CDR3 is TGTGCCAGCAGCCGAAAAACGGAGGTCAGTAATGGCTACACCTTC.

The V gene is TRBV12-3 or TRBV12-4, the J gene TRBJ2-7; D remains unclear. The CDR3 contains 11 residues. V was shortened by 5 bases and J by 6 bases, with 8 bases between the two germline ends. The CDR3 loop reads CASSALGEQYF. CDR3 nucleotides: TGTGCCAGCAGTGCCCTCGGCGAGCAGTACTTC.

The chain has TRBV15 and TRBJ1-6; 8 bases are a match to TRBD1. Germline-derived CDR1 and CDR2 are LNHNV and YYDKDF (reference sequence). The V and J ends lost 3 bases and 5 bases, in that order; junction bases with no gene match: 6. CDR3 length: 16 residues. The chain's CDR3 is CATSRGTDRDNSPLHF. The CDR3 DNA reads TGTGCCACCAGCAGGGGTACGGACAGGGATAATTCACCCCTCCACTTT. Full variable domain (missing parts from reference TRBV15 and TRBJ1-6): DAMVIQNPRYQVTQFGKPVTLSCSQTLNHNVMYWYQQKSSQAPKLLFHYYDKDFNNEADTPDNFQSRRPNTSFCFLDIRSPGLGDTAMYLCATSRGTDRDNSPLHFGNGTRLTVT.

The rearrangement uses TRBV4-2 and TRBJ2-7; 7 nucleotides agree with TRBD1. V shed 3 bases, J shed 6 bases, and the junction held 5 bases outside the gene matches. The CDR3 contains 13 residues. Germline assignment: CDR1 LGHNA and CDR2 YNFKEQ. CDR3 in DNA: TGTGCCAGCAGCCAGGGACAGACTGTCGAGCAGTACTTC. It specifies CASSQGQTVEQYF.

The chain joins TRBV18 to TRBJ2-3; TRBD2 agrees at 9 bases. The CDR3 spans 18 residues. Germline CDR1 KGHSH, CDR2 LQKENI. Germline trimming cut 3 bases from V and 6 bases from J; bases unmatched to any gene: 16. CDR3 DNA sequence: TGTGCCAGCTCACCTCGGGAGATAGCGGGAGTGTTTGGGGATACGCAGTATTTT. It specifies CASSPREIAGVFGDTQYF.